This T cell receptor beta chain was identified in a study of PD-L1 blockade in urothelial cancer. At the level of the study: Males with bladder-origin urothelial cancer made up about 90% of the roughly 30 patients. The study recovered a median of roughly 150,000 T cells per blood sample. Study findings and constraints: At 3 weeks on treatment, tumor-associated clones expanded more with durable benefit.

In each PCR, synthetic TCR analog templates were spiked in. Only in-frame clones appear in the TCRdb table, and some are missing; sequencing was by immunoSEQ multiplex PCR. This sample has 35,000 to 45,000 clones, with more than 65% found just once. A note on this clone: No antigen is known for it.

This receptor was obtained from a man in his 70s with urothelial cancer. Source: PBMCs, taken around atezolizumab (anti-PD-L1) treatment.

The CDR3 sequence is CASSRDFSGNTDTQYF. CDR3 nucleotides: TGTGCCAGCAGTCGGGATTTTAGCGGGAACACAGATACGCAGTATTTT. The rearrangement links TRBV14 to TRBJ2-3, with 8 bases matching TRBD2. Germline trimming cut 6 bases from V and 2 bases from J; bases unmatched to any gene: 10. The length of the CDR3 is 16 residues. CDR1 SGHDN and CDR2 FVKESK come from the germline V gene.